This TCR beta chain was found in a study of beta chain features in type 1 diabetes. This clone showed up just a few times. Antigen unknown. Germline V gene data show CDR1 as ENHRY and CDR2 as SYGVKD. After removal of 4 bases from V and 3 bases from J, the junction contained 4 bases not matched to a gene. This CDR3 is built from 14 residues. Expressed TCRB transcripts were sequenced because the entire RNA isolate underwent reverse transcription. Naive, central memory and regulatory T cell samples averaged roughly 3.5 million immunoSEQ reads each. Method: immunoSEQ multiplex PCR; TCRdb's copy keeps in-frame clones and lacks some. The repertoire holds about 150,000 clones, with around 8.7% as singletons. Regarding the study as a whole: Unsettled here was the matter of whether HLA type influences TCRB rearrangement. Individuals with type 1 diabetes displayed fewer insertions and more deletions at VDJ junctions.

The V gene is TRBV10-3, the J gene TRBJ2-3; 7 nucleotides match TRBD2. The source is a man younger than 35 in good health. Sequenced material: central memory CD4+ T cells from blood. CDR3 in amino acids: CAISVGGGTDTQYF. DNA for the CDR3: TGTGCCATCAGTGTGGGGGGGGGAACAGATACGCAGTATTTT.